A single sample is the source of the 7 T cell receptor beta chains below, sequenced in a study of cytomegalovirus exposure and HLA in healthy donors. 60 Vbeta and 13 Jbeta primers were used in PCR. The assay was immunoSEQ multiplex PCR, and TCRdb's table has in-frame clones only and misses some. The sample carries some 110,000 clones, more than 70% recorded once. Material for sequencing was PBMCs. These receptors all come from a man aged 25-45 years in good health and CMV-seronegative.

CDR3 in DNA: TGTGCCAGCAGCTTAGGGACAAGCCAAGAGACCCAGTACTTC. As protein: CASSLGTSQETQYF. The V gene is TRBV7-8, the J gene TRBJ2-5, with a tentative D call TRBD1 (5 bases). The ends were cut back, 1 base at V and 1 base at J, with 7 bases in the middle. CDR3 length equals 14 residues. Germline loops: CDR1 SGHVS, CDR2 FQNEAQ.

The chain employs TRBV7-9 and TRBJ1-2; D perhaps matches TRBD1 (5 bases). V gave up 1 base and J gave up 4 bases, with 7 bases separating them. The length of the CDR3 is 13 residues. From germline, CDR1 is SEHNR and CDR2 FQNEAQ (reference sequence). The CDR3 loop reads CASSLGQFYGYTF. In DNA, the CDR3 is TGTGCCAGCAGCTTAGGACAGTTCTATGGCTACACCTTC.

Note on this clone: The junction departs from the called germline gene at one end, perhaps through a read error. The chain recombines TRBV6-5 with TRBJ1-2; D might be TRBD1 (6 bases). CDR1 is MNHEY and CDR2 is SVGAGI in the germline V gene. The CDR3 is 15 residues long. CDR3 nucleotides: TGTGCCAGCAGTTCCACGACAGGCGAACACTATGGCCACACCTTC. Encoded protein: CASSSTTGEHYGHTF.

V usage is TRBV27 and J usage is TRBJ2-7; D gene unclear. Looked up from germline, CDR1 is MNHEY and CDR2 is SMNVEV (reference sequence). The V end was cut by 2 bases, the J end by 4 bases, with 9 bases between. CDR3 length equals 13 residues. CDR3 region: CASSLEAAYEQYF. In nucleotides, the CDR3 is TGTGCCAGCAGTTTAGAGGCTGCTTACGAGCAGTACTTC.

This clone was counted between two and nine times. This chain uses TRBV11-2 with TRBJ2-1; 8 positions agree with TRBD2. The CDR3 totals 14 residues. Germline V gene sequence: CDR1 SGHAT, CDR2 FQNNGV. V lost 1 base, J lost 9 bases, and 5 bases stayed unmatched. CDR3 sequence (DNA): TGTGCCAGCAGCTTAGCGGGAGGGCCGGGTGAGCAGTTCTTC. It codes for CASSLAGGPGEQFF.

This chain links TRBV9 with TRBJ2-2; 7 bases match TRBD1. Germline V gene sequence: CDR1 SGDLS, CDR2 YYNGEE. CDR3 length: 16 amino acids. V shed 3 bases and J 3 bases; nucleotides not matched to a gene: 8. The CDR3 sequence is CASSARQGWDTGELFF. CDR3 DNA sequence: TGTGCCAGCAGCGCCCGACAGGGCTGGGACACCGGGGAGCTGTTTTTT.

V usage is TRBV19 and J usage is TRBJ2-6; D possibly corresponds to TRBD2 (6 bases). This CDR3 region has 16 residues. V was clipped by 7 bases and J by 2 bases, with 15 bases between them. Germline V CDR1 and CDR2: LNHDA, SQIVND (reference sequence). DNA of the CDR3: TGTGCCAGTACCTCATGGGGGGAGGCTGGGGCCAACGTCCTGACTTTC. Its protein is CASTSWGEAGANVLTF.